A selection of T cell receptor beta chains follows, all from one sample in a study of cytotoxic CD8 clonotypes in ibrutinib-treated CLL. Measured with immunoSEQ multiplex PCR; TCRdb has only the in-frame clones, and not every one. The sample shows 150,000 or so clones, about 80% of them seen only once. Sequenced material: PBMCs, taken after 24 months of ibrutinib treatment. The receptors originated from a human donor with chronic lymphocytic leukemia. The CDR3 runs from the conserved cysteine through the conserved F or W. The D gene is left open where the match is weak. Not every row has a clone size; where given, it reads once, few, many or a size class.

- | - | TRBJ2-7 | 14 | TRBV5-6 | TGTGCCAGCAGCTGGTGGACAAGGAGGGGCGAGCAGTACTTC | CASSWWTRRGEQYF
once | TRBD1 | TRBJ2-1 | 17 | TRBV4-1 | TGCGCCAGCAGCCTCGGCGGCGAGGGGGCCCCTTACAATGAGCAGTTCTTC | CASSLGGEGAPYNEQFF
- | TRBD1 | TRBJ1-2 | 13 | TRBV5-8 | TGTGCCAGCAGCTGGGACAGGGGGGTTGGCTACACCTTC | CASSWDRGVGYTF
few | TRBD1 | TRBJ1-2 | 14 | TRBV14 | TGTGCCAGCAGCCAAGGACAGGGCATATATGGCTACACCTTC | CASSQGQGIYGYTF
- | TRBD1 | TRBJ1-2 | 15 | TRBV10-2 | TGCGCCAGCATCGCCCCCCAGGGGGCGGGTAGGGGCTACACCTTC | CASIAPQGAGRGYTF
- | - | TRBJ1-6 | 13 | TRBV30 | TGTGCCTGGAGTGTAATGGTCAGCTCACCCCTCCACTTT | CAWSVMVSSPLHF
- | - | TRBJ2-2 | 16 | TRBV7-9 | TGTGCCAGCAGCTTTTTCAGGCGGGAGAACACCGGGGAGCTGTTTTTT | CASSFFRRENTGELFF
- | - | TRBJ2-5 | 12 | TRBV29-1 | TGCAGCGTCGGGGAGGGGGCCGGGGCCCAGTACTTC | CSVGEGAGAQYF
- | - | TRBJ2-3 | 13 | TRBV27 | TGTGCCAGCAGTTTAGATCGGTTAGATACGCAGTATTTT | CASSLDRLDTQYF
- | TRBD2 | TRBJ2-7 | 15 | TRBV7-2 | TGTGCCAGCAGTCGGACTAGCGGGAGCTCCTACGAGCAGTACTTC | CASSRTSGSSYEQYF
- | - | TRBJ2-5 | 11 | TRBV7-9 | TGTGCCAGCAGCCAATTGGAGACCCAGTACTTC | CASSQLETQYF
- | TRBD1 | TRBJ1-1 | 12 | TRBV6-5 | TGTGCCAGCAAACAGGGGGGCACTGAAGCTTTCTTT | CASKQGGTEAFF
few | TRBD2 | TRBJ2-1 | 15 | TRBV11-2 | TGTGCCAGCAGCTTAGATATGGGGGGGTACAATGAGCAGTTCTTC | CASSLDMGGYNEQFF
- | TRBD1 | TRBJ1-3 | 15 | TRBV6-5 | TGTGCCAGCCGTTTACGACAGGGTCCAGGAAACACCATATATTTT | CASRLRQGPGNTIYF
- | - | TRBJ2-1 | 14 | TRBV30 | TGTGCCTGGTCCCCGAGCGCAATCTTGGGTGAGCAGTTCTTC | CAWSPSAILGEQFF
- | - | TRBJ2-2 | 17 | TRBV15 | TGTGCCACCAGCAGAGGAGAAAGTTCCGTTCTCACCGGGGAGCTGTTTTTT | CATSRGESSVLTGELFF
- | - | TRBJ1-2 | 11 | TRBV7-2 | TGTGCCAGCAGCCTTAACTATGGCTACACCTTC | CASSLNYGYTF
- | - | TRBJ1-1 | 16 | TRBV5-1 | TGCGCCAGCAGCTCTGATGCATGGTCAAGGGACACTGAAGCTTTCTTT | CASSSDAWSRDTEAFF
- | - | TRBJ1-5 | 15 | TRBV5-1 | TGCGCCAGCAGCTTGGCTACAGGGTCGGGACAGCCCCAGCATTTT | CASSLATGSGQPQHF
- | TRBD1 | TRBJ1-2 | 14 | TRBV29-1 | TGCAGCGTTGATCGGGGGACAGGAGATTATGGCTACACCTTC | CSVDRGTGDYGYTF
- | - | TRBJ2-7 | 11 | TRBV2 | TGTGCCAGCAGACAGGGTCTCGGGCAGTACTTC | CASRQGLGQYF
- | TRBD1 | TRBJ2-7 | 14 | TRBV28 | TGTGCCAGCAACGAACGGACAGGAAGCTACGAGCAGTACTTC | CASNERTGSYEQYF
- | - | TRBJ2-7 | 11 | TRBV2 | TGTGCCAGCAGTGAAGAGGGAGAGCAGTACTTC | CASSEEGEQYF
- | - | TRBJ2-7 | 13 | TRBV7-9 | TGTGCCAGCAGCCTAGGCCTCTCCGACGAGCAGTACTTC | CASSLGLSDEQYF
- | - | TRBJ1-3 | 15 | TRBV2 | TGTGCCAGCAGTGTCGAGGGGTCCTCTGGAAACACCATATATTTT | CASSVEGSSGNTIYF
- | - | TRBJ2-3 | 14 | TRBV10-2 | TGCGCCAGCAGTGTTGGGGGAGTCACAGATACGCAGTATTTT | CASSVGGVTDTQYF
- | TRBD2 | TRBJ2-2 | 14 | TRBV6-5 | TGTGCCAGCAGTTACTCGGCTAGCGGAGGGGAGCTGTTTTTT | CASSYSASGGELFF
- | TRBD1 | TRBJ1-5 | 15 | TRBV7-3 | TGTGCCAGCAGCTCCCTGGGACAGGGAAATCAGCCCCAGCATTTT | CASSSLGQGNQPQHF
few | - | TRBJ1-3 | 15 | TRBV5-1 | TGCGCCAGCAGACGGGCCAGGGATCCTGGAAACACCATATATTTT | CASRRARDPGNTIYF
- | TRBD1 | TRBJ1-3 | 17 | TRBV4-3 | TGCGCCAGCAGCCAATTCTCGAATCAGGGGGCAGGAAACACCATATATTTT | CASSQFSNQGAGNTIYF
- | TRBD1 | TRBJ1-2 | 16 | TRBV5-1 | TGCGCCAGCAGCCTAACTTACAGGGGGCCTGGCTATGGCTACACCTTC | CASSLTYRGPGYGYTF